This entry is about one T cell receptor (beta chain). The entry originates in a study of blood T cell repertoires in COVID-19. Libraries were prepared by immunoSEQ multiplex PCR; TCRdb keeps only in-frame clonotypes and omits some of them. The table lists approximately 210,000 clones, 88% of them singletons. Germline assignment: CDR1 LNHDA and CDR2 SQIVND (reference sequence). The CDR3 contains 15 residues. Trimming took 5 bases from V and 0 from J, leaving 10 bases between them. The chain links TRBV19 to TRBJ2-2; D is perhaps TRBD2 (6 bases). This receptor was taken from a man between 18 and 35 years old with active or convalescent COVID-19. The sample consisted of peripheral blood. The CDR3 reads CASSGGHANTGELFF. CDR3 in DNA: TGTGCCAGTAGTGGAGGGCACGCGAACACCGGGGAGCTGTTTTTT. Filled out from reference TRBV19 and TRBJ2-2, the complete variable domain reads DGGITQSPKYLFRKEGQNVTLSCEQNLNHDAMYWYRQDPGQGLRLIYYSQIVNDFQKGDIAEGYSVSREKKESFPLTVTSAQKNPTAFYLCASSGGHANTGELFFGEGSRLTVL.